A single sample is the source of the 4 T cell receptor beta chains below, sequenced in a study of CD8 T cells in Susac syndrome (dated by TCRdb to between 2018 and 2021). The receptor library was made with the immunoSEQ multiplex PCR assay. RNA was extracted using the RNeasy kit, and about 0.5 to 1 ug of the RNA was reverse transcribed with random hexamers. TCRdb reran the public reads through fastp at Q25 and MiXCR, keeping productive beta chains. Every entry covers one CDR3 protein and lists the most common genes and DNA from its rows. This sample is represented by roughly 200,000 distinct CDR3 sequences; nearly 97% of them were singletons. The ten largest clones represent approximately 0.1% of the sample. Sequenced: CD4+ T cells from PBMCs. The receptors derive from a human donor with multiple sclerosis.

This chain connects TRBV29-1 to TRBJ1-6, with D unclear. V was clipped by 2 bases and J by 5 bases, with 7 bases between them. There are 13 residues in the CDR3. Germline assignment: CDR1 SQVTM and CDR2 ANQGSEA. For the CDR3, the DNA is TGCAGCGTTGAAACTGGGCATAATTCACCCCTCCACTTT. Translation: CSVETGHNSPLHF.

Only one count was recorded for this clonotype. The chain employs TRBV7-8 and TRBJ1-1; D is uncertain. CDR1 and CDR2 from the germline V gene are SGHVS and FQNEAQ. The V end lost 1 base, the J end lost 7 bases, and 7 bases lay between the germline ends. This CDR3 has 12 amino acids. Here the CDR3 reads CASSLGNLEAFF. The DNA for the CDR3 is TGTGCCAGCAGCTTAGGGAACCTTGAAGCTTTCTTT.

V usage is TRBV30 and J usage is TRBJ1-1; D possibly corresponds to TRBD1 (5 bases). Germline assignment: CDR1 GTSNPN and CDR2 SVGIG (reference sequence). This CDR3 is built from 14 residues. V lost 3 bases to trimming and J lost 7 bases, with 18 bases between them. In nucleotides, the CDR3 is TGTGCCTGGAGAGTCAGGGAGCTCCGACTTGAAGCTTTCTTT. Its protein is CAWRVRELRLEAFF.

The chain combines TRBV30 with TRBJ2-1; possibly TRBD1 or TRBD2 for D (5 bases each). This CDR3 has 16 residues. Germline V gives CDR1 GTSNPN, CDR2 SVGIG (reference sequence). The V end was cut by 5 bases, the J end by 6 bases, with 23 bases between. In DNA, the CDR3 is TGTGCCTGGGTTGGGTCGAAAGGGACCGCAGGCAATGAGCAGTTCTTC. The encoded protein is CAWVGSKGTAGNEQFF.